A selection of T cell receptor beta chains follows, all from one sample in a study of blood T cells in healthy people across ages. TCRdb processed the 5' RACE reads anew with MiXCR; each CDR3 protein has one entry. Of approximately 1.5 million distinct CDR3 sequences listed, around 36% were seen once; the top ten hold 11%. The sequencing input was blood. Every receptor here comes from a woman aged 30 to 39 in good health. CDR3s include the opening cysteine and the closing phenylalanine or tryptophan.

v_gene | CDR3aa
TRBV5-5 | CASSPRDRLNPTPNYGYTF
TRBV3-1 | CASSEATGAAYNEQFF
TRBV4-2 | CASSQDSGLIYEQYF
TRBV27 | CASSLGLEVGSPLHF
TRBV4-2 | CASSHPDSYEQYF
TRBV28 | CASSPPGTSGSEQFF
TRBV27 | CASSLFESQPQHF
TRBV20-1 | CSAAGDGHQETQYF
TRBV18 | CASSPGTGADSPLHF
TRBV14 | CASSQEGRVTDTQYF
TRBV20-1 | CSASQTGAPDTEAFF
TRBV7-9 | CASSAIGVDTQYF
TRBV28 | CASSHQADTEAFF
TRBV6-1 | CASSEKRADTFNQPQHF
TRBV12-3/TRBV12-4 | CASKKSGSVYEQYF
TRBV21-1 | CASTSGDIGRSEAFF
TRBV2 | CASGEVYRGTQYF
TRBV14 | CASARGIQAYEQYF
TRBV30 | CAWSGGLSYEQYF
TRBV4-1 | CASSQGPSGAYNEQFF
TRBV9 | CASSVGDVMDTQYF
TRBV15 | CATSRDLGEGETQYF
TRBV5-1 | CASTPFDPSTGELFF
TRBV7-2 | CASSPGRVSYEQYF
TRBV7-2 | CASSLRWDHRTDMQYF
TRBV10-2 | CASSLGQSPDSGNTIYF